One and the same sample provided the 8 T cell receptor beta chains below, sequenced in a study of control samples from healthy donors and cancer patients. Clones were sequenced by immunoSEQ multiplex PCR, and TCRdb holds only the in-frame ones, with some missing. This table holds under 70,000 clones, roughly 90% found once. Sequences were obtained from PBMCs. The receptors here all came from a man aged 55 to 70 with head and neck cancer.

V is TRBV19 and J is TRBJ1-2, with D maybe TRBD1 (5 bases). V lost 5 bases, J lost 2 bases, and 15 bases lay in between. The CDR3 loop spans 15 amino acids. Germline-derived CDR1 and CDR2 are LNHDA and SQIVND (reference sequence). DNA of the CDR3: TGTGCCAGTAGTGAGCCCGCGACAGAGAACTATGGCTACACCTTC. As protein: CASSEPATENYGYTF.

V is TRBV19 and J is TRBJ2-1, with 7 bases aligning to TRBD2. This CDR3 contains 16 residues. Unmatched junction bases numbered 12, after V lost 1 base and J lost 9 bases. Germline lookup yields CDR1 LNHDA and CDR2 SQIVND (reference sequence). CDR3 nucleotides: TGTGCCAGTAGTATAGGGTTCGGGACTACCAGAGGTGAGCAGTTCTTC. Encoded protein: CASSIGFGTTRGEQFF. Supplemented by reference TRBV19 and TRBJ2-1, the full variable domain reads DGGITQSPKYLFRKEGQNVTLSCEQNLNHDAMYWYRQDPGQGLRLIYYSQIVNDFQKGDIAEGYSVSREKKESFPLTVTSAQKNPTAFYLCASSIGFGTTRGEQFFGPGTRLTVL.

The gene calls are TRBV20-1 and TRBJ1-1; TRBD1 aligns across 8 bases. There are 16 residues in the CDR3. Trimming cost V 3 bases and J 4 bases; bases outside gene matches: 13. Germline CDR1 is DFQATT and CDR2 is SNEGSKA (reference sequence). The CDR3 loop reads CSASDDRTGWITEAFF. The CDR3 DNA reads TGCAGTGCTAGTGACGATCGGACAGGGTGGATCACTGAAGCTTTCTTT.

The CDR3 bases are TGTGCCAGCATTAAAGACGTGGGGGCCGAAAAACTGTTTTTT. It translates to CASIKDVGAEKLFF. The rearrangement uses TRBV28 and TRBJ1-4, with TRBD1 as a possible D gene (6 bases). The CDR3 is 14 residues long. V was shortened by 7 bases and J by 8 bases, with 17 bases between the two germline ends. CDR1 is MDHEN, CDR2 SYDVKM, per germline.

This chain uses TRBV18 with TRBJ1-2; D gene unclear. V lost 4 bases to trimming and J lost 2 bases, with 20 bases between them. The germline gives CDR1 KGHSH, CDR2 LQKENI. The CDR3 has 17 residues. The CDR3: CASSLSTDPVQNYGYTF. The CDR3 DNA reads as TGTGCCAGCTCACTTTCAACCGACCCCGTTCAGAACTATGGCTACACCTTC. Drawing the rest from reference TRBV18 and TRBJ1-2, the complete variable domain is NAGVMQNPRHLVRRRGQEARLRCSPMKGHSHVYWYRQLPEEGLKFMVYLQKENIIDESGMPKERFSAEFPKEGPSILRIQQVVRGDSAAYFCASSLSTDPVQNYGYTFGSGTRLTVV.

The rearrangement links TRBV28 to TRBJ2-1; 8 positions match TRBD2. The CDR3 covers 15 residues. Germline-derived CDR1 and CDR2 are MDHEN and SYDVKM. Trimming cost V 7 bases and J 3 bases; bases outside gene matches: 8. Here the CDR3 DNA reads TGTGCCAGCAAGCTGGGGGGACTAGACTACAATGAGCAGTTCTTC. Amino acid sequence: CASKLGGLDYNEQFF.

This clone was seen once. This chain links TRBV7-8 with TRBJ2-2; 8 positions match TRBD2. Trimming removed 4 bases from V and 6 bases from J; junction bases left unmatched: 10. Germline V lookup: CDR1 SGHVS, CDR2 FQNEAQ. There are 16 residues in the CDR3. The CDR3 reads CASSWKGLGPSGELFF. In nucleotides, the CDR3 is TGTGCCAGCAGCTGGAAGGGACTAGGTCCCTCCGGGGAGCTGTTTTTT.

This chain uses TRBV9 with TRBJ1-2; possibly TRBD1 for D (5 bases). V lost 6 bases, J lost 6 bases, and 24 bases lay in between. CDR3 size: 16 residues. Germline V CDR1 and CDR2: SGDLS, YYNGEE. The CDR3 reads CASTPLGRGGLHGYTF. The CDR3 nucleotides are TGTGCCAGCACTCCCTTGGGGCGCGGGGGACTGCATGGCTACACCTTC.